Listed below are T cell receptor beta chains from one sample, sequenced in a study of PD-L1 blockade in urothelial cancer. Libraries were prepared by immunoSEQ multiplex PCR; TCRdb keeps only in-frame clonotypes and omits some of them. Here the sample spans 38,000 or so clones, about 85% being singletons. The sequencing used PBMCs, collected around atezolizumab (anti-PD-L1) treatment. Source of these receptors: a man in his 70s with urothelial cancer. CDR3s leave out the opening cysteine and the closing phenylalanine or tryptophan.

V,CDR3
TRBV30,AWSVSQGVNEQY
TRBV30,AWSLPLGRASDTEAF
TRBV5-6,ASSGTVNYGYT
TRBV28,ASSRDRGSSGELF
TRBV4-1,ASSQSRAGGGQPQH
TRBV19,ASSITRTSGASTDTQY
TRBV7-6,ASSPALSSYEQY
TRBV28,ASSSRTGGHQPQH
TRBV27,ASSRTGVPGELF
TRBV5-1,ASSLPEGGETQY
TRBV2,ASSDSGFNSGNTIY
TRBV5-1,ASSLVLLETQY
TRBV18,ASSPLGVGANVLT
TRBV7-9,ASRRDRVKGANVLT
TRBV4-2,ASSQDPTGSGETQY
TRBV7-9,ASSLAGVGGYT
TRBV10-2,ASSSESGADTQY
TRBV11-2,ASSLEGLAGAYEQY
TRBV21-1,ASSESGTGYNQPQH
TRBV27,ASSSRDRGHGYT
TRBV27,ASSFLFGTSGEQY
TRBV19,ASSIEQGAYEQY
TRBV25-1,ASRRGTSYEQY
TRBV5-5,ASSLVASGGRSYNEQF
TRBV5-5,ASSFLAGPSYEQY
TRBV7-9,ASSPRLAETDTQY
TRBV9,ASSPSSGANVLT
TRBV5-1,ASSAHRSQNEKLF
TRBV6-1,ASSAGLAGASEQF
TRBV19,ASSPGGDRYGYT
TRBV19,ASSLWTGGNTEAF
TRBV10-3,AISDSGGDQPQH
TRBV5-6,ASSPDIYYGYT
TRBV6-1,ASSEGPGQGPGNTIY
TRBV10-3,AISESGMNYEQY
TRBV10-2,ASQGTTGLAYNEQF
TRBV5-1,ASSLRSGRPTDTQY
TRBV13,ASSFRYEQY
TRBV2,ASSPSEWVNTEAF
TRBV2,ASSRTFYGYT
TRBV2,ASTPGQGGQPQH
TRBV27,ASSFPGTGSPGELF
TRBV6-5,ASSPGTSGTGEQF
TRBV9,ASSVGLAGGRETQY
TRBV19,ASSLGQGRDTIY
TRBV23-1,ASSPIPGQGGYEQY
TRBV7-9,ASSLSTMGRLNTGELF
TRBV19,ASTTGNQPQH
TRBV19,ASNRENQPQH
TRBV6-5,ASSYSLGATYEQY
TRBV23-1,ASSQSGTGTGNEQF
TRBV11-2,ASSLRLAGVGDTQY
TRBV10-3,AIRTGGGEQF
TRBV7-2,ASSLRQFNQPQH
TRBV7-8,ASSLDPTGGNQPQH
TRBV6-1,ASSASTGFSFQPQH
TRBV27,ASSARSWEAGATYT
TRBV30,AWSTGTVRYNEQF
TRBV19,ASSIGGMNTEAF
TRBV30,AWSPGQDSQEQY